This T cell receptor (beta chain) derives from a study of blood T cell dynamics during melanoma immunotherapy (dated by TCRdb to 2018 to 2021). Concerning the study at large: Patients with metastatic melanoma were treated with first-line pembrolizumab or nivolumab plus ipilimumab as standard of care in the United Kingdom. Peripheral T cell receptor repertoires of metastatic melanoma patients were profiled before and after one cycle of checkpoint inhibitor therapy to find early correlates of response. Consecutive patients formed a training cohort, and a further independent group of patients from the same centre was pooled into an external validation set. What the work shows at the level of the full study, not this receptor alone: The relatively small sample size was acknowledged as potentially limiting generalization of the results. Unlike progressors, patients who went on to achieve disease control showed a bifurcated reorganization of the PBMC repertoire at W3, with either increased clonality or increased diversity. Whether the T cell clones behind the repertoire changes were melanoma-specific or instead reflected general immune activation was something the study could not determine.

The time point label here, explained by the study, means: week 3, after first cycle of checkpoint inhibitor. Blood samples were taken at two points: before treatment (T0) and at week 3 (W3), which came after the first cycle of checkpoint blockade. Except for two patients with rapid clinical progression, response was assessed 12 weeks after the first infusion by RECIST 1.1; disease control meant complete response, partial response or stable disease. Any patient who had received prior systemic cancer treatment, was on concomitant immunosuppressant therapy or had synchronous other active malignancies was excluded. TCR beta was sequenced in both bulk PBMC and plasma cell-free DNA in order to track circulating cells as well as T cell turnover. PBMC were isolated from blood with Lymphoprep and SepMate tubes, followed by red cell lysis. QIAamp DNA Blood Mini kits were used to extract DNA from both PBMC and sorted T cell subsets.

Every bulk PBMC sample was loaded with the same fixed amount of about 370 ng of DNA. TCR beta CDR3 sequences were amplified from genomic DNA with the immunoSEQ TCRb Assay kit following manufacturer instructions. The KAPA Library Quantification Kit for Illumina platforms was used to quantify the pooled libraries by qPCR. Sequencing of the pooled libraries was done on an Illumina NextSeq 500, with clustering at about 0.6-1.1 pM. From the authors' description of their analysis: The TCR data were analyzed using immunoSEQ ANALYZER and the R LymphoSeq package. A rearrangement efficiency score was calculated as productive divided by the sum of productive and non-productive CDR3 sequences. Clonality was measured with the Gini coefficient and diversity with the Renyi index at alpha=1, and both measures were compared pairwise between timepoints within each patient. In LymphoSeq, clonal relatedness was computed using an edit distance of 3, and repertoire similarity was computed using the Bhattacharyya coefficient. To classify response, a linear discriminant analysis based on week-3 changes in clonality and diversity was built using the R MASS and caret packages. TCRdb mirrors the immuneACCESS table, restricted to in-frame sequences. Some clones are absent from its copies; in checked studies, under half trace to an unresolved V gene, and the reason for the others is unknown. V and J calls and clone size are those listed in that table; D and trimming were worked out from the DNA. This sample is represented by roughly 9,900 clones; 80% to 90% of them were singletons. The ten largest clones add up to 6.9% of the sample.

From its cysteine to its phenylalanine, the CDR3 spans 16 amino acids. Just the 48-base CDR3 DNA is kept, in frame starting at base 1. As encoded in the germline V gene, CDR1 is SGHVS while CDR2 is FQNEAQ. At the junction V is shortened by 3 bases and J by 9 bases; bases outside the gene matches: 7. A remark on this clone: Its antigen is not yet known. The input lacks base qualities; no much larger clone sits a single base away.

The rearrangement combines TRBV7-8 with TRBJ1-6; TRBD1 matches 11 bases in the middle. The specimen was blood, collected from a patient treated with checkpoint blockade. The sequence was obtained from a human donor with melanoma. CDR3 protein: CASSLGTGGIGSPLHF. The DNA sequence reads TGTGCCAGCAGCTTGGGGACAGGGGGGATTGGTTCACCCCTCCACTTT.